Following are 28 T cell receptor beta chains from one sample sequenced in a study of blood T cell repertoires in COVID-19. The table came from immunoSEQ multiplex PCR; TCRdb's copy has only in-frame clones and leaves some out. The data contain a few hundred thousand clones, around nine tenths of them singletons. The sequencing sample was made of PBMCs or T cells enriched from blood (not recorded which). These receptors were taken from a woman in her twenties or thirties who had recovered from COVID-19.

This rearrangement joins TRBV5-4 to TRBJ2-2; D ambiguous. Germline-derived CDR1 and CDR2 are SGHNT and YYREEE (reference sequence). The CDR3 is 16 amino acids. V lost 4 bases and J lost 5, with 18 bases in between. For the CDR3, the DNA is TGTGCCAGCAGCCCAATCGAGTCCGGGTTTACCGGGGAGCTGTTTTTT. Encoded protein: CASSPIESGFTGELFF.

The V call is TRBV5-1, the J call TRBJ2-1; 7 nucleotides agree with TRBD2. The CDR3 runs to 15 residues. Germline V lookup: CDR1 SGHRS, CDR2 YFSETQ. V lost 4 bases, J lost 0 bases, and 4 bases stayed unmatched. The CDR3 reads CASSGTTGSYNEQFF. CDR3 in DNA: TGCGCCAGCAGCGGGACTACTGGCTCCTACAATGAGCAGTTCTTC.

The genes are TRBV4-3 and TRBJ1-1; 7 bases are shared with TRBD1. With 4 bases clipped from V and 2 bases from J, the junction kept 7 bases outside the gene matches. The germline V gene has CDR1 LGHNA and CDR2 YSLEER. The CDR3 sequence is 15 residues long. The CDR3 loop reads CASSRDRASNTEAFF. Here the CDR3 DNA reads TGCGCCAGCAGCCGAGACAGGGCATCAAACACTGAAGCTTTCTTT.

The chain joins TRBV18 to TRBJ1-1; 7 bases map to TRBD1. Trimming took 6 bases from V and 6 from J; bases not matched to a gene: 13. Germline loops: CDR1 KGHSH, CDR2 LQKENI. This CDR3 spans 15 amino acids. CDR3 protein: CASSLRQGGSPEAFF. The CDR3 DNA is TGTGCCAGCTCCCTTAGACAGGGAGGTTCCCCTGAAGCTTTCTTT.

The chain couples TRBV24-1 to TRBJ2-1, with 9 bases fitting TRBD1. The trim removed 9 bases at V and 4 bases at J, leaving 9 bases unmatched. This CDR3 has 15 residues. Germline CDR1 reads KGHDR; CDR2 reads SFDVKD. CDR3: CATGSGTGLYNEQFF. In nucleotides, the CDR3 is TGTGCCACCGGATCCGGGACAGGGTTGTACAATGAGCAGTTCTTC.

In this sample, this clone turned up once. The rearrangement uses TRBV4-3 and TRBJ2-7; 9 nucleotides align to TRBD2. With 0 bases clipped from V and 2 bases from J, the junction kept 2 bases outside the gene matches. Germline V gene data show CDR1 as LGHNA and CDR2 as YSLEER. This CDR3 is 15 amino acids long. This CDR3 is CASSQEGLAAYEQYF. In DNA form, the CDR3 reads TGCGCCAGCAGCCAAGAGGGACTAGCTGCCTACGAGCAGTACTTC.

The J gene is TRBJ2-7, the V gene TRBV19, with 7 nucleotides matching TRBD1. J was trimmed by 1 base and V by 8 bases; bases with no gene match: 2. CDR1 and CDR2 from the germline V gene are LNHDA and SQIVND (reference sequence). This CDR3 contains 12 residues. CDR3 protein: CASGGQSYEQYF. The CDR3 region has the DNA TGTGCCAGTGGGGGACAGTCCTACGAGCAGTACTTC.

CDR3 in DNA: TGTGCCAGCAGTTTTCCGAGGGGGACTAACTATGGCTACACCTTC. Translated, it gives CASSFPRGTNYGYTF. The chain combines TRBV28 with TRBJ1-2; D is perhaps TRBD1 (6 bases). With 3 bases removed from V and 0 bases from J, the gap between germline ends came to 11 bases. Germline V gene sequence: CDR1 MDHEN, CDR2 SYDVKM. The length of the CDR3 is 15 residues.

CDR3 loop: CASSISSSHQPQHF. For the CDR3, the DNA is TGTGCCAGTAGTATTAGCTCATCTCATCAGCCCCAGCATTTT. The rearrangement links TRBV19 to TRBJ1-5; D unclear. Germline CDR1 LNHDA, CDR2 SQIVND (reference sequence). The CDR3 has 14 residues. V shed 3 bases and J shed 5 bases, with 11 bases lying between them.

The chain couples TRBV4-1 to TRBJ1-2; 9 positions match TRBD1. Germline V gene lookup returns CDR1 MGHRA and CDR2 YSYEKL. The CDR3 has 15 amino acids. Trimming at V came to 6 bases and at J to 0 bases, leaving 5 bases not matched to a gene. CDR3 nucleotides: TGCGCCAGCAGGAGTCGGACAGGGGCTAACTATGGCTACACCTTC. Its translation: CASRSRTGANYGYTF.

This chain joins TRBV2 and TRBJ2-5, with D possibly matching TRBD1 (6 bases). V was clipped by 6 bases and J by 2 bases, with 13 bases between them. The CDR3 runs 14 residues. CDR1 SNHLY and CDR2 FYNNEI come from the germline V gene. The CDR3 reads CASRDGQLQETQYF. Written as DNA, the CDR3 is TGTGCCAGCAGAGACGGACAGCTTCAAGAGACCCAGTACTTC.

The rearrangement links TRBV9 to TRBJ1-1; D unresolved. This CDR3 has 15 amino acids. Germline V gives CDR1 SGDLS, CDR2 YYNGEE. V was cut by 0 bases and J by 0 bases, with 9 bases left in between. This CDR3 reads CASSVGVLMNTEAFF. As DNA, the CDR3 is TGTGCCAGCAGCGTAGGTGTGCTAATGAACACTGAAGCTTTCTTT.

The rearrangement joins TRBV28 to TRBJ1-2, with D unclear. Germline V CDR1 and CDR2: MDHEN, SYDVKM. V was cut by 6 bases and J by 10 bases, with 15 bases left in between. The CDR3 extends over 12 amino acids. The CDR3 DNA follows: TGTGCCAGCAGCCCGCGGGTAAGGGTCTACACCTTC. Translated, it gives CASSPRVRVYTF.

The chain has TRBV6-5 and TRBJ1-5; unclear D gene. The CDR3 contains 14 residues. CDR1 and CDR2 from the germline V gene are MNHEY and SVGAGI. V was cut by 7 bases and J by 6 bases, with 16 bases left in between. The CDR3 here is CASNSGHGSQPQHF. CDR3 sequence (DNA): TGTGCCAGCAACTCAGGTCACGGAAGTCAGCCCCAGCATTTT.

The rearrangement links TRBV16 to TRBJ1-5; D not certain. CDR1 and CDR2 (germline): KGHSY, FQNENV. V lost 0 bases to trimming and J lost 8 bases, with 8 bases between them. The CDR3 has 13 residues. CDR3 sequence: CASSQSVGEPQHF. For the CDR3, the DNA is TGTGCCAGCAGCCAATCGGTCGGGGAGCCCCAGCATTTT.

CDR3 bases: TGTGCCAGCAGCTTGACAGGTTACTACGAGCAGTACTTC. It translates to CASSLTGYYEQYF. The chain uses TRBV11-3 and TRBJ2-7, with D maybe TRBD1 (6 bases). The CDR3 runs to 13 residues. The ends were cut back, 3 bases at V and 3 bases at J, with 9 bases in the middle. Germline CDR1 is SGHNT and CDR2 is YENEEA.

V and J are TRBV6-5 and TRBJ1-3; D is ambiguous. Per the germline V gene, CDR1 is MNHEY and CDR2 is SVGAGI. Trimming took off 6 bases at V and 7 bases at J, with 19 bases between the two ends. The CDR3 spans 15 residues. In nucleotides, the CDR3 is TGTGCCAGCAGAGCCGCAAGGACTTTCCTGAACACCATATATTTT. The encoded protein is CASRAARTFLNTIYF.

CDR3: CASSQGAGRGNTIYF. The CDR3 DNA reads TGCGCCAGCAGCCAAGGGGCGGGGAGAGGAAACACCATATATTTT. The chain recombines TRBV4-3 with TRBJ1-3; D unresolved. V lost 1 base and J lost 4, with 11 bases in between. From germline, CDR1 is LGHNA and CDR2 YSLEER. The CDR3 covers 15 residues.

This chain connects TRBV5-1 to TRBJ1-2; 8 bases are a match to TRBD1. After removal of 4 bases from V and 8 bases from J, the junction contained 10 bases not matched to a gene. The CDR3 consists of 14 residues. The V gene's germline CDR1 is SGHRS and CDR2 YFSETQ. The CDR3 here is CASSPSAGGKGYTF. The CDR3 coding sequence is TGCGCCAGCAGCCCCTCTGCAGGGGGCAAAGGCTACACCTTC.

This clone was picked up one time. V is TRBV14 and J is TRBJ2-3, with no clear D. This CDR3 has 13 amino acids. The germline V and J ends were trimmed by 0 bases and 8 bases, with 9 bases remaining between them. The germline V gene has CDR1 SGHDN and CDR2 FVKESK. The CDR3 is CASSQDQHRTQYF. CDR3 nucleotides: TGTGCCAGCAGCCAAGATCAACATCGTACGCAGTATTTT.

With regard to this clone: Distinct nucleotide sequences in the sample also encode this CDR3. J is TRBJ2-7 and V is TRBV27, with 8 bases aligning to TRBD1. Trimming cost V 5 bases and J 4 bases; bases outside gene matches: 7. The CDR3 totals 14 residues. CDR1 is MNHEY and CDR2 is SMNVEV in the germline V gene (reference sequence). The CDR3 DNA reads as TGTGCCAGCAGTCTCGGACAGGGTGGTTACGAGCAGTACTTC. This translates into CASSLGQGGYEQYF.

This rearrangement joins TRBV5-8 to TRBJ2-4, with 8 bases aligning to TRBD1. Germline V gene data show CDR1 as SGHTS and CDR2 as YDEGEE. The CDR3 loop spans 16 amino acids. V shed 0 bases, J shed 8 bases, and the junction held 10 bases outside the gene matches. The CDR3 DNA follows: TGTGCCAGCAGCTTGGGGACAGGGATTAATCGGGACATTCAGTACTTC. This encodes CASSLGTGINRDIQYF.

V is TRBV18 and J is TRBJ1-3, with TRBD1 matching over 10 bases. The CDR3 extends over 17 amino acids. J was trimmed by 3 bases and V by 3 bases; bases with no gene match: 8. Per germline, CDR1 KGHSH and CDR2 LQKENI. CDR3 sequence (DNA): TGTGCCAGCTCACCCCTCGACAGGGGGCTAGGTGGAAACACCATATATTTT. This gives the protein CASSPLDRGLGGNTIYF. Looking up the rest from reference TRBV18 and TRBJ1-3 gives the full variable domain: NAGVMQNPRHLVRRRGQEARLRCSPMKGHSHVYWYRQLPEEGLKFMVYLQKENIIDESGMPKERFSAEFPKEGPSILRIQQVVRGDSAAYFCASSPLDRGLGGNTIYFGEGSWLTVV.

The J gene is TRBJ2-2, the V gene TRBV5-1; tentative D call: TRBD2 (6 bases). Germline assignment: CDR1 SGHRS and CDR2 YFSETQ. This CDR3 spans 17 amino acids. V shed 3 bases and J shed 4 bases, with 19 bases lying between them. The DNA for the CDR3 is TGCGCCAGCAGCTCATCACGACTAGTAGGGTCCACCGGGGAGCTGTTTTTT. Amino acid sequence: CASSSSRLVGSTGELFF.

J is TRBJ1-1 and V is TRBV5-4, with 9 bases aligning to TRBD1. CDR1 and CDR2 (germline): SGHNT, YYREEE (reference sequence). The J segment lost 4 bases and the V segment lost 4 bases, leaving 5 bases of the junction unmatched. CDR3 length: 14 amino acids. The CDR3 region has the DNA TGTGCCAGCAGCGGGACAGGGTGGGGCACTGAAGCTTTCTTT. Protein sequence: CASSGTGWGTEAFF.

The chain uses TRBV5-8 and TRBJ1-1; D not certain. The CDR3 totals 13 residues. The V end lost 4 bases, the J end lost 1 base, and 8 bases lay between the germline ends. Germline V gene sequence: CDR1 SGHTS, CDR2 YDEGEE. The CDR3 nucleotides are TGTGCCAGCAGCCTCCCCCCGAACACTGAAGCTTTCTTT. This translates into CASSLPPNTEAFF.

This clone was counted once. The chain joins TRBV2 to TRBJ1-1; D is possibly TRBD1 (5 bases). This CDR3 is 13 amino acids long. Trimming pared 7 bases from V and 1 base from J, leaving 10 bases between. The germline CDR1 and CDR2 sequences are SNHLY and FYNNEI. The CDR3 region has the DNA TGTGCCAGCAAACTCGACAGGAACACTGAAGCTTTCTTT. Its protein is CASKLDRNTEAFF.

This chain links TRBV10-2 with TRBJ1-1; no clear D gene. CDR3 length: 15 amino acids. Germline loops: CDR1 WSHSY, CDR2 SAAADI. The V end lost 7 bases, the J end lost 3 bases, and 18 bases lay between the germline ends. The CDR3 region is CASTTGSIGDTEAFF. CDR3 nucleotides: TGCGCCAGCACCACCGGGTCCATCGGGGACACTGAAGCTTTCTTT.